One sample yielded the 4 T cell receptor beta chains listed below, sequenced in a study of cytomegalovirus exposure and HLA in healthy donors. Primers for the PCR totalled 60 Vbeta and 13 Jbeta. Clones were sequenced by immunoSEQ multiplex PCR, and TCRdb holds only the in-frame ones, with some missing. The sample lists about 120,000 clones, over 65% occurring once. The specimen was PBMCs. These receptors were obtained from a woman in her 40s in good health and CMV-seropositive.

The chain carries TRBV7-3 and TRBJ2-2, with a possible D match to TRBD1 (6 bases). Deletions cut 4 bases from V and 4 bases from J, with 19 bases between. The CDR3 spans 17 residues. Germline V lookup: CDR1 SGHTA, CDR2 FQGTGA. This chain's CDR3 is CASSWTGTKSGTGELFF. CDR3 in DNA: TGTGCCAGCAGCTGGACCGGGACAAAATCGGGCACCGGGGAGCTGTTTTTT.

V usage is TRBV10-3 and J usage is TRBJ1-3, with a possible D match to TRBD1 (6 bases). V lost 6 bases, J lost 0 bases, and 15 bases lay in between. CDR3 length: 16 residues. Germline V lookup: CDR1 ENHRY, CDR2 SYGVKD. The CDR3 loop reads CAISPLDSFSGNTIYF. CDR3 sequence (DNA): TGTGCCATCAGCCCCCTGGACAGTTTCTCTGGAAACACCATATATTTT.

The V call is TRBV19, the J call TRBJ1-5, with 10 bases that match TRBD1. CDR1 is LNHDA and CDR2 is SQIVND in the germline V gene (reference sequence). J gave up 0 bases and V 4 bases, and 6 bases lay outside the gene matches. The CDR3 consists of 17 residues. In DNA, the CDR3 is TGTGCCAGTAGTAGACAGGGGGCCACATATAGCAATCAGCCCCAGCATTTT. It encodes CASSRQGATYSNQPQHF.

V gene TRBV30 combines with J gene TRBJ1-1; tentatively, D is TRBD1 (5 bases). CDR3 length equals 13 residues. Germline V gene data show CDR1 as GTSNPN and CDR2 as SVGIG (reference sequence). CDR3 loop: CASSDSLITEAFF. The CDR3 DNA is TGTGCTTCATCTGACAGCCTTATCACTGAAGCTTTCTTT.